Listed here is a single T cell receptor (beta chain). These data come from a study of control samples from healthy donors and cancer patients. Germline loops: CDR1 MNHEY, CDR2 SVGEGT. V dropped 6 bases and J dropped 4 bases, with 7 bases sitting between them. This CDR3 contains 12 residues. TCRdb's copy holds only in-frame clones and misses some; the assay was immunoSEQ multiplex PCR. This sample has 150,000 to 200,000 clones, with 91% found just once. This clonotype originated in a woman aged 30 to 39 in good health. The J gene is TRBJ2-1, the V gene TRBV6-2 or TRBV6-3; D is unclear. Sequencing was performed on blood. The CDR3 reads CASSPHYNEQFF. CDR3 bases: TGTGCCAGCAGCCCACATTACAATGAGCAGTTCTTC.